This T cell receptor beta chain was documented in a study of blood T cell repertoires in COVID-19. Study context: Some COVID-19 samples were acute and others convalescent; all came from the United States, Italy and Spain. T cells, B-cell-depleted T cells, or PBMCs supplied cDNA or gDNA.

The V gene lost 6 bases and the J gene lost 4 bases, with 9 bases spanning the gap. The CDR3 runs to 12 residues. Germline V gives CDR1 LNHDA, CDR2 SQIVND (reference sequence). Original methodology: Estimates of nucleated cell counts were drawn from the amplification of reference gene primers. Sequenced by immunoSEQ multiplex PCR; TCRdb stores in-frame clones only, minus some. The V and J calls and clone size were taken over from that table, and D and trimming were inferred from the DNA. In the table there are 240,000 or so clones, around 89% of which are singletons. This clone appeared a few times. The clonotype comes from a woman between 35 and 50 years old who had recovered from COVID-19. The chain combines TRBV19 with TRBJ1-1, with a weak D call TRBD1 (5 bases). What was sequenced was peripheral blood. The CDR3: CASRFGGTEAFF. The CDR3 DNA follows: TGTGCCAGTAGGTTCGGGGGCACTGAAGCTTTCTTT.